The 9 T cell receptor beta chains below all came from one sample that was sequenced in a study of T cell changes during pregnancy in multiple sclerosis. TCRdb's copy holds only in-frame clones and misses some; the assay was immunoSEQ multiplex PCR. This table has approximately 100,000 clones, 80% to 95% appearing once. The specimen was peripheral blood, collected after pregnancy. The receptors come from a female donor with multiple sclerosis, enrolled in a pregnancy study.

V gene TRBV7-9 combines with J gene TRBJ1-1, with a possible D match to TRBD1 (5 bases). The germline V gene encodes CDR1 SEHNR and CDR2 FQNEAQ (reference sequence). The CDR3 has 15 amino acids. Between the trimmed V and J ends, which lost 1 base and 11 bases, there was a span of 20 bases. In nucleotides, the CDR3 is TGTGCCAGCAGCTTAGATGGTGATCGGCGACAGATGGCTTTCTTT. Protein: CASSLDGDRRQMAFF.

With respect to this clone: Other DNA sequences of this sample code for an identical CDR3. The V gene is TRBV30, the J gene TRBJ1-5, with D possibly matching TRBD1 (6 bases). The CDR3 spans 13 residues. Trimming cost V 3 bases and J 4 bases, with 10 bases left between them. Germline V lookup: CDR1 GTSNPN, CDR2 SVGIG (reference sequence). CDR3 residues: CAWSPQGNQPQHF. The CDR3 DNA reads TGTGCCTGGAGCCCCCAGGGGAATCAGCCCCAGCATTTT.

The chain employs TRBV27 and TRBJ2-7, with a possible D match to TRBD1 (5 bases). Germline-derived CDR1 and CDR2 are MNHEY and SMNVEV (reference sequence). The CDR3 contains 14 residues. Trimming took 3 bases from V and 0 from J, leaving 9 bases between them. The CDR3 bases are TGTGCCAGCAGTTTCTACGGACACTCCTACGAGCAGTACTTC. It is translated as CASSFYGHSYEQYF.

The chain recombines TRBV4-2 with TRBJ1-5, with 8 bases identical to TRBD1. The trim removed 0 bases at V and 0 bases at J, leaving 7 bases unmatched. The CDR3 consists of 18 residues. Germline loops: CDR1 LGHNA, CDR2 YNFKEQ. CDR3: CASSQDQGAWDSNQPQHF. The CDR3 DNA sequence: TGTGCCAGCAGCCAAGACCAGGGGGCGTGGGATAGCAATCAGCCCCAGCATTTT.

The chain combines TRBV5-6 with TRBJ1-5, with TRBD1 matching 10 bases. The junction had 3 bases not matched to a gene; V was cut back by 4 bases and J by 2 bases. CDR1 is SGHDT and CDR2 is YYEEEE in the germline V gene. The CDR3 covers 15 residues. CDR3 sequence (DNA): TGTGCCAGCAGCGTGGGACAGGGGCGCAATCAGCCCCAGCATTTT. Translating gives CASSVGQGRNQPQHF. Combining the CDR3 with reference TRBV5-6 and TRBJ1-5 gives the whole variable domain DAGVTQSPTHLIKTRGQQVTLRCSPKSGHDTVSWYQQALGQGPQFIFQYYEEEERQRGNFPDRFSGHQFPNYSSELNVNALLLGDSALYLCASSVGQGRNQPQHFGDGTRLSIL.

The CDR3 spells CASSIRGQGKEQYF. In DNA form, the CDR3 reads TGTGCCAGTAGTATTCGGGGACAGGGGAAAGAGCAGTACTTC. The J gene is TRBJ2-7, the V gene TRBV19; 10 bases align to TRBD1. The J segment lost 7 bases and the V segment lost 3 bases, leaving 6 bases of the junction unmatched. The CDR3 has 14 residues. The V gene's germline CDR1 is LNHDA and CDR2 SQIVND (reference sequence). Full variable domain (remainder filled in from reference TRBV19 and TRBJ2-7): DGGITQSPKYLFRKEGQNVTLSCEQNLNHDAMYWYRQDPGQGLRLIYYSQIVNDFQKGDIAEGYSVSREKKESFPLTVTSAQKNPTAFYLCASSIRGQGKEQYFGPGTRLTVT.

The CDR3 reads CASRHSLGQGINSPLHF. CDR3 nucleotides: TGTGCCAGCAGACATTCACTTGGACAGGGAATTAATTCACCCCTCCACTTT. The V gene is TRBV5-5, the J gene TRBJ1-6, with 8 bases fitting TRBD1. CDR1 is SGHKS, CDR2 YYEKEE, per germline (reference sequence). CDR3 length: 17 amino acids. Germline trimming cut 5 bases from V and 6 bases from J; bases unmatched to any gene: 13.

The V gene is TRBV5-1, the J gene TRBJ2-1; TRBD1 aligns across 10 bases. The CDR3 has 15 residues. Per germline, CDR1 SGHRS and CDR2 YFSETQ. Trimming at V came to 5 bases and at J to 7 bases, leaving 9 bases not matched to a gene. The CDR3 bases are TGCGCCAGCAGAACCGGGACAGGGGTCTGGAATGAGCAGTTCTTC. Residues: CASRTGTGVWNEQFF.

The chain employs TRBV28 and TRBJ2-6; 7 bases agree with TRBD1. The CDR3 runs 14 residues. The J segment lost 3 bases and the V segment lost 6 bases, leaving 2 bases of the junction unmatched. From germline, CDR1 is MDHEN and CDR2 SYDVKM. CDR3 DNA: TGTGCCAGCAGACCAGGGGGTGGGGCCAACGTCCTGACTTTC. This encodes CASRPGGGANVLTF.